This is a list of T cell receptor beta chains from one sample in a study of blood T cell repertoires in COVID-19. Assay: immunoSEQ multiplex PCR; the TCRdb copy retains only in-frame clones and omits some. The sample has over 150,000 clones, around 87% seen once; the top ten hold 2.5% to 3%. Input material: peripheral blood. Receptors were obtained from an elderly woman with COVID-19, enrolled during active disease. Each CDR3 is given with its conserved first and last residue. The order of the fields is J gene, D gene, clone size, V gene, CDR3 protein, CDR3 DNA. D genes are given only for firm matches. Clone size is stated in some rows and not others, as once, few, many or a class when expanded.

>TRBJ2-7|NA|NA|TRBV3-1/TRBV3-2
CASSPTPVIEQYF
TGTGCCAGCAGCCCGACACCCGTCATCGAGCAGTACTTC
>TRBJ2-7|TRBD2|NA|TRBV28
CASRQPGGAPYEQYF
TGTGCCAGCAGACAACCCGGGGGGGCTCCCTACGAGCAGTACTTC
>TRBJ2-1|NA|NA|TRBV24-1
CATSDLSTSWFF
TGTGCCACCAGTGATTTGAGTACTAGCTGGTTCTTC
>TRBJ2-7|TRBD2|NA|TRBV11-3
CASSPGRGGEQYF
TGTGCCAGCAGCCCGGGGAGGGGAGGCGAGCAGTACTTC
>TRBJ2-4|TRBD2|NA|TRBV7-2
CASSLTGTSVKNIQYF
TGTGCCAGCAGCTTAACCGGGACTAGCGTTAAAAACATTCAGTACTTC
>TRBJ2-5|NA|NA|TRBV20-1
CSAYQETQYF
TGCAGTGCTTATCAAGAGACCCAGTACTTC
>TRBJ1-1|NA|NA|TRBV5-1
CASESIPGGLTSTNTEAFF
TGCGCCAGCGAGAGTATCCCTGGTGGTCTGACTTCAACCAACACTGAAGCTTTCTTT
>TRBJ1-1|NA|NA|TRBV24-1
CATSDPGQGNTEAFF
TGTGCCACCAGTGACCCTGGGCAGGGGAACACTGAAGCTTTCTTT
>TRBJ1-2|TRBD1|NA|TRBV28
CASKGTGRFDGYTF
TGTGCCAGCAAGGGGACAGGGCGCTTCGATGGCTACACCTTC
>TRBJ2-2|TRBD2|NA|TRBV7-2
CASSLAAGGSARELFF
TGTGCCAGCAGCTTAGCGGCGGGAGGGTCCGCCAGGGAGCTGTTTTTT
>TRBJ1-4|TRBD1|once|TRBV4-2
CASSAGTVNEKLFF
TGTGCCAGCAGCGCCGGGACAGTTAATGAAAAACTGTTTTTT
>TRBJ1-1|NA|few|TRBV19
CASRRSQNTEAFF
TGTGCCAGTAGACGTAGCCAAAACACTGAAGCTTTCTTT
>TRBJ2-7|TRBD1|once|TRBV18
CASSLRGPGQGYYEQYF
TGTGCCAGCTCACTGCGGGGCCCCGGACAGGGCTACTACGAGCAGTACTTC
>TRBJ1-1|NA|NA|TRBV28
CASRSGIGTEAFF
TGTGCCAGCAGGTCAGGGATTGGCACTGAAGCTTTCTTT
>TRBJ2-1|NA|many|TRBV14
CASSPLMLGYNEQFF
TGTGCCAGCAGCCCGCTGATGCTCGGGTACAATGAGCAGTTCTTC
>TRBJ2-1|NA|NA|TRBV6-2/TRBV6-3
CASSSTAGSYNEQFF
TGTGCCAGCAGCTCCACAGCGGGTTCCTACAATGAGCAGTTCTTC
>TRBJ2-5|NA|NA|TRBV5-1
CASSLLPAGGSETQYF
TGCGCCAGCAGCTTGCTTCCAGCGGGCGGTAGCGAGACCCAGTACTTC
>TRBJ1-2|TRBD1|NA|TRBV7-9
CASSLAGGGGVGYGYTF
TGTGCCAGCAGCTTAGCAGGAGGGGGCGGTGTTGGCTATGGCTACACCTTC
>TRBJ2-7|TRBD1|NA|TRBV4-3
CASSQEPGQNYEQYF
TGCGCCAGCAGCCAAGAACCGGGACAGAACTACGAGCAGTACTTC
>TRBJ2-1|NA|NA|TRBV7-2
CASSLDATYGREQFF
TGTGCCAGCAGCTTAGATGCGACGTATGGGAGGGAGCAGTTCTTC
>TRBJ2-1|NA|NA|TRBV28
CASRTQVHNEQFF
TGTGCCAGCAGGACACAGGTCCACAATGAGCAGTTCTTC
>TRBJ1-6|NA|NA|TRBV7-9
CASSPPARDNSPLHF
TGTGCCAGCAGCCCCCCCGCCCGGGATAATTCACCCCTCCACTTT
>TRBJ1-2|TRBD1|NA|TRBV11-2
CASSRDSFYGYTF
TGTGCCAGCAGCCGGGACAGCTTCTATGGCTACACCTTC
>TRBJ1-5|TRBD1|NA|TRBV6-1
CASREWERGLNQPQHF
TGTGCCAGCAGGGAATGGGAGAGGGGGCTCAATCAGCCCCAGCATTTT
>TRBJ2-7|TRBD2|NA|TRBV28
CASSRSGSSLYEQYF
TGTGCCAGCAGTCGTAGCGGGAGCTCCCTCTACGAGCAGTACTTC
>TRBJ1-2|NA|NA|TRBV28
CASSPPGGIYGYTF
TGTGCCAGCAGCCCCCCCGGCGGGATTTATGGCTACACCTTC
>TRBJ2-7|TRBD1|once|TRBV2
CASLPGTGTYEQYF
TGTGCCAGCCTCCCCGGGACAGGGACCTACGAGCAGTACTTC
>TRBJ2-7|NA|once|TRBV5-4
CASSPESGGGYEQYF
TGTGCCAGCAGCCCGGAAAGTGGCGGAGGCTACGAGCAGTACTTC
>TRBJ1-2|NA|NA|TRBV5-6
CASRKNNQGIDYGYTF
TGTGCCAGCAGGAAGAATAATCAGGGAATCGACTATGGCTACACCTTC
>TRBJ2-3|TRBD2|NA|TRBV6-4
CASSMTSGSTDTQYF
TGTGCCAGCAGTATGACTAGCGGGAGTACAGATACGCAGTATTTT
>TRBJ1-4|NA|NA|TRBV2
CASKGTTNEKLFF
TGTGCCAGCAAGGGGACAACTAATGAAAAACTGTTTTTT
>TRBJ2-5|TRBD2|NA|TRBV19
CASSKGLGQETQYF
TGTGCCAGTAGTAAAGGACTAGGCCAAGAGACCCAGTACTTC
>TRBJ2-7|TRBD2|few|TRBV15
CATSRGRLAGTYEQYF
TGTGCCACCAGCAGAGGACGACTAGCGGGGACCTACGAGCAGTACTTC
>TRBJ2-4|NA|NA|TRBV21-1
CASSSPGCWDIQYF
TGTGCCAGCAGCAGCCCCGGGTGCTGGGACATTCAGTACTTC
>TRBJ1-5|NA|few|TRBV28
CASSLGRLGNQPQHF
TGTGCCAGCAGTTTAGGGCGTTTAGGTAATCAGCCCCAGCATTTT
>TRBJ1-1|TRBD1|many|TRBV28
CASSLPGTGKGEAFF
TGTGCCAGCAGTCTACCCGGGACAGGGAAAGGTGAAGCTTTCTTT
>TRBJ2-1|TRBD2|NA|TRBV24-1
CATSGVGGIEQFF
TGTGCCACCAGTGGGGTGGGGGGGATTGAGCAGTTCTTC
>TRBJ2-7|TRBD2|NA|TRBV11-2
CASSLELAAYEQYF
TGTGCCAGCAGCTTAGAACTAGCGGCCTACGAGCAGTACTTC
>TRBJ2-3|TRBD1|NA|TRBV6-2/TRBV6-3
CASNPEGAGADTQYF
TGTGCCAGCAACCCCGAGGGGGCAGGGGCAGATACGCAGTATTTT
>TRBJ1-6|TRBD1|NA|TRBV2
CASSEPGTANSPLHF
TGTGCCAGCAGTGAACCCGGGACAGCGAATTCACCCCTCCACTTT
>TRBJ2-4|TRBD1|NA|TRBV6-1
CASSETDGQGAKNIQYF
TGTGCCAGCAGTGAGACCGATGGACAGGGCGCCAAAAACATTCAGTACTTC
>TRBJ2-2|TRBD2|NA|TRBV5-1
CASSLLAGSGTGELFF
TGCGCCAGCAGCTTACTAGCGGGAAGCGGCACCGGGGAGCTGTTTTTT
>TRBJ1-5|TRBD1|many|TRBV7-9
CASSLEAGGNQPQHF
TGTGCCAGCAGCTTAGAGGCAGGGGGTAATCAGCCCCAGCATTTT
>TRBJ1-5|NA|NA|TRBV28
CASRLQGGSNQPQHF
TGTGCCAGCAGACTACAGGGCGGGAGCAATCAGCCCCAGCATTTT
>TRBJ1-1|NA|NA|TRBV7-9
CASSLRPGRITEAFF
TGTGCCAGCAGCCTTAGACCAGGGAGGATCACTGAAGCTTTCTTT
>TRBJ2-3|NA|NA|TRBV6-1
CASSEARGTDTQYF
TGTGCCAGCAGTGAAGCCAGGGGTACAGATACGCAGTATTTT
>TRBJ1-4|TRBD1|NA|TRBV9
CASSPWDSRFGFDNEKLFF
TGTGCCAGCAGCCCTTGGGACAGTCGGTTCGGCTTCGATAATGAAAAACTGTTTTTT
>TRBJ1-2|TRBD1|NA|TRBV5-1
CASSSGTGVYYGYTF
TGCGCCAGCAGCTCCGGGACAGGGGTTTACTATGGCTACACCTTC